The clone carrying this TCR beta chain was seen once. Its antigen is unidentified. The entry originates in a study of T cells in localized non-small cell lung cancer. The study, taken as a whole, reports: Density of T cells in blood, when higher, went with longer overall survival. Heterogeneity cannot be ruled out, as sequencing used one tumor region only. Adjacent lung had a median about 57 of the 100 largest tumor clones. Highest T cell clonality was seen in uninvolved adjacent lung, surpassing that measured in tumor.

Germline-derived CDR1 and CDR2 are SGHVS and FNYEAQ. Trimming took 1 base from V and 0 from J; bases not matched to a gene: 3. The CDR3 loop spans 17 amino acids. Sequenced by immunoSEQ multiplex PCR; TCRdb stores in-frame clones only, minus some. The data hold under 50,000 clones, with 81% observed a single time. The rearrangement joins TRBV7-6 to TRBJ2-6; TRBD1 matches 7 bases. The sample was peripheral blood mononuclear cells, taken before any cancer treatment. The sequence came from a man aged 35-75 years with stage III lung adenocarcinoma. Here the CDR3 DNA reads TGTGCCAGCAGCTTAGGACAGGGATCCTCTGGGGCCAACGTCCTGACTTTC. Translating it yields CASSLGQGSSGANVLTF.